This T cell receptor (beta chain) derives from a study of beta chain features in type 1 diabetes. V was clipped by 10 bases and J by 7 bases; unmatched bases: 12. Germline V gene lookup returns CDR1 SGHTA and CDR2 FQGNSA. This CDR3 contains 14 residues. Cells sorted by CD45RO/CCR7/CD25/CD127/CD95/CD27 comprised CD4+ naive, central memory, regulatory and stem cell-like memory cells. What was sequenced were expressed TCRB transcripts, since all of the isolated RNA had been reverse transcribed. TCRdb's table, derived via immunoSEQ multiplex PCR, lists solely in-frame clones and lacks some. The table records about 450,000 clones, about 10% of them present only once. This clone was observed a few times.

What was sequenced was naive CD4+ T cells from blood. The chain employs TRBV7-2 and TRBJ2-5, with TRBD2 identical over 10 bases. This receptor was identified in a woman between 18 and 29 years old in good health. The CDR3 loop reads CATSAGGPAVTQYF. The DNA for the CDR3 is TGTGCCACCTCAGCGGGAGGGCCCGCTGTGACCCAGTACTTC.